These 26 T cell receptor beta chains were all obtained from the same sample, sequenced in a study of blood T cell repertoires in COVID-19. Clones were read by immunoSEQ multiplex PCR, and TCRdb kept only the in-frame ones, dropping some. The table shows a few hundred thousand clones, with roughly 84% occurring only once. Material for sequencing was PBMCs or T cells enriched from blood (not recorded which). These receptors were taken from a woman under 40 who had recovered from COVID-19.

This chain connects TRBV11-3 to TRBJ1-5; tentatively, D is TRBD1 (6 bases). The germline CDR1 and CDR2 sequences are SGHNT and YENEEA. The V end was cut by 4 bases, the J end by 8 bases, with 24 bases between. CDR3 length equals 17 residues. The CDR3 sequence: CASSSTGGAPQEEPQHF. In DNA form, the CDR3 reads TGTGCCAGCAGCTCAACCGGGGGGGCGCCCCAGGAAGAGCCCCAGCATTTT.

This clone was counted between two and nine times. The rearrangement joins TRBV4-1 to TRBJ1-2; 9 bases map to TRBD1. Looked up from germline, CDR1 is MGHRA and CDR2 is YSYEKL. This CDR3 is built from 15 residues. V shed 4 bases, J shed 4 bases, and the junction held 7 bases outside the gene matches. The CDR3 loop reads CASSPQGARGYGYTF. The DNA for the CDR3 is TGCGCCAGCAGCCCACAGGGGGCTCGGGGCTATGGCTACACCTTC.

The chain recombines TRBV5-6 with TRBJ2-2; TRBD2 matches 8 bases. CDR1 and CDR2 (germline): SGHDT, YYEEEE. The CDR3 extends over 16 amino acids. The trim removed 5 bases at V and 5 bases at J, leaving 11 bases unmatched. This CDR3 reads CASRPLSGIGTGELFF. CDR3 DNA sequence: TGTGCCAGCAGGCCTCTTAGCGGGATCGGAACCGGGGAGCTGTTTTTT.

This clone appeared a single time. The chain joins TRBV18 to TRBJ1-2; D gene unclear. The CDR3 spans 12 residues. With 4 bases removed from V and 3 bases from J, the gap between germline ends came to 6 bases. Germline CDR1 reads KGHSH; CDR2 reads LQKENI. In DNA form, the CDR3 reads TGTGCCAGCTCACGCGGGGACTATGGCTACACCTTC. Its protein is CASSRGDYGYTF.

This chain connects TRBV28 to TRBJ2-1; D is unclear. The germline V gene has CDR1 MDHEN and CDR2 SYDVKM. The V end was cut by 0 bases, the J end by 6 bases, with 6 bases between. The CDR3 totals 13 residues. CDR3 residues: CASSLWRSNEQFF. The CDR3 region has the DNA TGTGCCAGCAGTTTATGGAGGTCCAATGAGCAGTTCTTC.

This chain uses TRBV6-5 with TRBJ2-7; D not resolved. This CDR3 comprises 16 residues. CDR1 is MNHEY, CDR2 SVGAGI, per germline. Trimming took 4 bases from V and 0 from J, leaving 16 bases between them. The CDR3 DNA reads TGTGCCAGCAGTTCCCGAGGAGCCTTAATCTCCTACGAGCAGTACTTC. Translation: CASSSRGALISYEQYF.

The V gene is TRBV7-9, the J gene TRBJ2-3; 8 positions match TRBD2. The length of the CDR3 is 16 residues. Unmatched junction bases numbered 10, after V lost 8 bases and J lost 0 bases. Per the germline V gene, CDR1 is SEHNR and CDR2 is FQNEAQ (reference sequence). The CDR3 is CASGGGSGSSTDTQYF. The CDR3 DNA sequence: TGTGCCAGCGGCGGGGGGAGCGGCTCTAGCACAGATACGCAGTATTTT. The variable domain in full, with the rest retrieved from reference TRBV7-9 and TRBJ2-3, is DTGVSQNPRHKITKRGQNVTFRCDPISEHNRLYWYRQTLGQGPEFLTYFQNEAQLEKSRLLSDRFSAERPKGSFSTLEIQRTEQGDSAMYLCASGGGSGSSTDTQYFGPGTRLTVL.

This rearrangement joins TRBV7-2 to TRBJ2-3, with TRBD2 matching over 10 bases. Germline CDR1 is SGHTA and CDR2 is FQGNSA. The junction had 5 bases not matched to a gene; V was cut back by 2 bases and J by 0 bases. The CDR3 totals 17 residues. The CDR3 protein is CASSLYLAGASTDTQYF. As DNA, the CDR3 is TGTGCCAGCAGCTTATATCTAGCGGGAGCGAGCACAGATACGCAGTATTTT.

This chain uses TRBV30 with TRBJ1-6, with D unclear. Germline V gives CDR1 GTSNPN, CDR2 SVGIG (reference sequence). This CDR3 has 14 amino acids. Trimming left V 2 bases short and J 7 bases short, with 12 bases between. In DNA, the CDR3 is TGTGCCTGGAGTAGTAGACTTAACAATTCACCCCTCCACTTT. It encodes CAWSSRLNNSPLHF.

This sequence joins TRBV16 and TRBJ1-6; D gene ambiguous. The V gene's germline CDR1 is KGHSY and CDR2 FQNENV. The CDR3 loop spans 19 amino acids. Trimming left V 0 bases short and J 0 bases short, with 15 bases between. DNA for the CDR3: TGTGCCAGCAGCCAATCTCGAGAAGCCCTGAACTCCTATAATTCACCCCTCCACTTT. Amino acids: CASSQSREALNSYNSPLHF.

The chain joins TRBV7-2 to TRBJ1-2; D gene ambiguous. This CDR3 region has 11 residues. Germline V gene data show CDR1 as SGHTA and CDR2 as FQGNSA. Trimming stripped 1 base from V and 8 bases from J, with 5 bases between. CDR3: CASSLGGGYTF. As DNA, the CDR3 is TGTGCCAGCAGCTTAGGAGGGGGCTACACCTTC. Combining the CDR3 with reference TRBV7-2 and TRBJ1-2 gives the whole variable domain GAGVSQSPSNKVTEKGKDVELRCDPISGHTALYWYRQSLGQGLEFLIYFQGNSAPDKSGLPSDRFSAERTGGSVSTLTIQRTQQEDSAVYLCASSLGGGYTFGSGTRLTVV.

The V and J genes are TRBV14 and TRBJ2-7, with a weak D call TRBD2 (5 bases). Trimming left V 0 bases short and J 0 bases short, with 12 bases between. CDR1 and CDR2 (germline): SGHDN, FVKESK. CDR3 size: 16 residues. In DNA form, the CDR3 reads TGTGCCAGCAGCCAAGATTCGCCGGGGAGCTCCTACGAGCAGTACTTC. Translation: CASSQDSPGSSYEQYF. Supplemented by reference TRBV14 and TRBJ2-7, the full variable domain reads EAGVTQFPSHSVIEKGQTVTLRCDPISGHDNLYWYRRVMGKEIKFLLHFVKESKQDESGMPNNRFLAERTGGTYSTLKVQPAELEDSGVYFCASSQDSPGSSYEQYFGPGTRLTVT.

V and J are TRBV18 and TRBJ1-3, with TRBD1 as a possible D gene (6 bases). Trimming took off 2 bases at V and 2 bases at J, with 10 bases between the two ends. The CDR3 runs 15 residues. Per the germline V gene, CDR1 is KGHSH and CDR2 is LQKENI. For the CDR3, the DNA is TGTGCCAGCTCACCAATACAGGGAACTGGAAACACCATATATTTT. It codes for CASSPIQGTGNTIYF.

This chain joins TRBV7-8 and TRBJ2-1, with 9 bases aligning to TRBD2. The germline CDR1 and CDR2 sequences are SGHVS and FQNEAQ. V lost 1 base and J lost 0; bases outside the gene matches: 4. This CDR3 has 17 amino acids. CDR3 in amino acids: CASSLGGSGSSYNEQFF. The CDR3 coding sequence is TGTGCCAGCAGCTTAGGGGGTAGCGGGAGCTCCTACAATGAGCAGTTCTTC.

The sample holds many counts of this clone. This chain uses TRBV3-1 (or the pseudogene TRBV3-2) with TRBJ2-7, with D perhaps matching TRBD1 (6 bases). The CDR3 loop spans 13 amino acids. Germline CDR1 LGHDT, CDR2 YNNKEL (reference sequence). Trimming removed 6 bases from V and 3 bases from J, with 12 bases in between. The CDR3 sequence: CASRRGMNYEQYF. Written as DNA, the CDR3 is TGTGCCAGCAGGAGGGGGATGAACTACGAGCAGTACTTC.

V usage is TRBV11-2 and J usage is TRBJ1-2; D unclear. Germline-derived CDR1 and CDR2 are SGHAT and FQNNGV. Trimming left V 5 bases short and J 1 base short, with 14 bases between. This CDR3 is built from 15 residues. The CDR3 loop reads CASSPNIDFNYGYTF. The CDR3 DNA is TGTGCCAGCAGCCCCAACATCGATTTTAACTATGGCTACACCTTC. Using reference TRBV11-2 and TRBJ1-2 for the parts outside the CDR3, the full variable domain is EAGVAQSPRYKIIEKRQSVAFWCNPISGHATLYWYQQILGQGPKLLIQFQNNGVVDDSQLPKDRFSAERLKGVDSTLKIQPAKLEDSAVYLCASSPNIDFNYGYTFGSGTRLTVV.

V is TRBV2 and J is TRBJ2-1; D possibly corresponds to TRBD2 (6 bases). The V and J ends lost 7 bases and 5 bases respectively, with 12 bases between them. Germline V gene lookup returns CDR1 SNHLY and CDR2 FYNNEI. This CDR3 contains 13 residues. As DNA, the CDR3 is TGTGCCAGCACCGGGAGAGCGGACAATGAGCAGTTCTTC. Protein: CASTGRADNEQFF.

The V call is TRBV28, the J call TRBJ2-1; TRBD2 agrees at 12 bases. CDR1 and CDR2 from the germline V gene are MDHEN and SYDVKM. The CDR3 is made up of 14 amino acids. V shed 7 bases and J 7 bases; nucleotides not matched to a gene: 5. The CDR3 sequence: CASTRLAGGNEQFF. The DNA for the CDR3 is TGTGCCAGCACGAGGCTAGCGGGAGGGAATGAGCAGTTCTTC. Together with reference TRBV28 and TRBJ2-1, the CDR3 gives the full variable domain: DVKVTQSSRYLVKRTGEKVFLECVQDMDHENMFWYRQDPGLGLRLIYFSYDVKMKEKGDIPEGYSVSREKKERFSLILESASTNQTSMYLCASTRLAGGNEQFFGPGTRLTVL.

The J gene is TRBJ2-3, the V gene TRBV5-4; 11 nucleotides match TRBD2. The CDR3 contains 17 residues. Germline CDR1 SGHNT, CDR2 YYREEE (reference sequence). Trimming removed 4 bases from V and 6 bases from J; junction bases left unmatched: 13. This CDR3 reads CASSPVGTSGPHDTQYF. The CDR3 region has the DNA TGTGCCAGCAGCCCTGTCGGGACTAGCGGTCCCCATGATACGCAGTATTTT.

The rearrangement links TRBV28 to TRBJ2-2, with 11 bases aligning to TRBD1. The length of the CDR3 is 17 residues. V shed 3 bases and J 7 bases; nucleotides not matched to a gene: 10. Germline lookup yields CDR1 MDHEN and CDR2 SYDVKM. The CDR3 sequence is CASSFIEGQGAVGELFF. Written as DNA, the CDR3 is TGTGCCAGCAGTTTTATCGAAGGACAGGGGGCAGTCGGGGAGCTGTTTTTT. Drawing the rest from reference TRBV28 and TRBJ2-2, the complete variable domain is DVKVTQSSRYLVKRTGEKVFLECVQDMDHENMFWYRQDPGLGLRLIYFSYDVKMKEKGDIPEGYSVSREKKERFSLILESASTNQTSMYLCASSFIEGQGAVGELFFGEGSRLTVL.

The V call is TRBV27, the J call TRBJ2-7; D ambiguous. CDR3 length: 13 amino acids. The V end was cut by 0 bases, the J end by 4 bases, with 7 bases between. Germline CDR1 is MNHEY and CDR2 is SMNVEV (reference sequence). CDR3 residues: CASSLSSEYEQYF. In DNA form, the CDR3 reads TGTGCCAGCAGTTTATCCTCGGAGTACGAGCAGTACTTC.

The rearrangement uses TRBV4-1 and TRBJ1-6, with 7 bases aligning to TRBD1. CDR1 MGHRA and CDR2 YSYEKL come from the germline V gene. The V segment lost 4 bases and the J segment 7 bases; nucleotides outside the gene matches: 10. This CDR3 has 16 amino acids. The CDR3 nucleotides read TGCGCCAGCAGCCTCCTCCTAGGGGGCAGGAATTCACCCCTCCACTTT. The encoded protein is CASSLLLGGRNSPLHF.

V is TRBV11-1 and J is TRBJ1-1, with 7 bases that match TRBD1. The length of the CDR3 is 13 residues. V was clipped by 6 bases and J by 5 bases; unmatched bases: 6. CDR1 is SGHAT and CDR2 is FQDESV in the germline V gene (reference sequence). The DNA of the CDR3 is TGTGCCAGCAGAAACAGGGGTGAGACTGAAGCTTTCTTT. Amino acid sequence: CASRNRGETEAFF.

The chain joins TRBV6-5 to TRBJ2-7; TRBD1 aligns across 9 bases. The CDR3 has 15 residues. CDR1 and CDR2 from the germline V gene are MNHEY and SVGAGI. Trimming cost V 4 bases and J 3 bases; bases outside gene matches: 7. This CDR3 is CASSSGQGRNYEQYF. The CDR3, as DNA: TGTGCCAGCAGTTCGGGACAGGGAAGGAACTACGAGCAGTACTTC.

The chain has TRBV7-9 and TRBJ1-2, with D unresolved. Germline V gene lookup returns CDR1 SEHNR and CDR2 FQNEAQ (reference sequence). V was cut by 5 bases and J by 6 bases, with 13 bases left in between. The CDR3 is made up of 13 amino acids. The CDR3 spells CASSPRGGDGYTF. In DNA form, the CDR3 reads TGTGCCAGCAGCCCGAGAGGTGGAGATGGCTACACCTTC.

The chain combines TRBV2 with TRBJ2-3, with D perhaps TRBD1 (6 bases). The CDR3 extends over 16 amino acids. Trimming removed 1 base from V and 2 bases from J, with 13 bases in between. The germline V gene encodes CDR1 SNHLY and CDR2 FYNNEI. CDR3 nucleotide sequence: TGTGCCAGCAGTGAAGGGAAGGGGGAATACACAGATACGCAGTATTTT. Protein product: CASSEGKGEYTDTQYF.